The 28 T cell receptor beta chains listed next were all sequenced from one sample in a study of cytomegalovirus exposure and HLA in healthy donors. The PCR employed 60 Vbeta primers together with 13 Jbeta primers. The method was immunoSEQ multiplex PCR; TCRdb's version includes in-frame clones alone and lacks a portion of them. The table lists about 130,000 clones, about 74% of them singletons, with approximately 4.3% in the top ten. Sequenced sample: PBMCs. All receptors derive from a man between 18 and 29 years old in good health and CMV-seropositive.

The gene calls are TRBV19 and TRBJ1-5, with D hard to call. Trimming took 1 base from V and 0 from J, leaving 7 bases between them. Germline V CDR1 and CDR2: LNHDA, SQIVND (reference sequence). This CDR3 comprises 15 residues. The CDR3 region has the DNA TGTGCCAGTAGTATAGGACTCCCTAGCAATCAGCCCCAGCATTTT. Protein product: CASSIGLPSNQPQHF.

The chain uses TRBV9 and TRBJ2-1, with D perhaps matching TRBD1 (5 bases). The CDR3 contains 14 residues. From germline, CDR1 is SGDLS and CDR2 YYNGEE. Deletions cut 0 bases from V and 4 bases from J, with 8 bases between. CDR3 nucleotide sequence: TGTGCCAGCAGCGTAGGGTGGACATACAATGAGCAGTTCTTC. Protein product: CASSVGWTYNEQFF.

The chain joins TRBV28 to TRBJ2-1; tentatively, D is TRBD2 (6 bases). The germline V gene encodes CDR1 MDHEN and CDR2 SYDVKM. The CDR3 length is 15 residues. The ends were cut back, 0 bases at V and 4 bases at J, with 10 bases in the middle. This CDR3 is CASSLWAGPYNEQFF. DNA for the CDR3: TGTGCCAGCAGTTTATGGGCGGGACCGTACAATGAGCAGTTCTTC.

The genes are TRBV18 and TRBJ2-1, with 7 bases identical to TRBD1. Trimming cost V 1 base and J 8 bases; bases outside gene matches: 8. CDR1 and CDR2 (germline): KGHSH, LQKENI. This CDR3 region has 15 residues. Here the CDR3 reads CASSPLEGARDEQFF. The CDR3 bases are TGTGCCAGCTCACCACTTGAGGGGGCCCGGGATGAGCAGTTCTTC. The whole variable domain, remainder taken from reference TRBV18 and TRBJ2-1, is NAGVMQNPRHLVRRRGQEARLRCSPMKGHSHVYWYRQLPEEGLKFMVYLQKENIIDESGMPKERFSAEFPKEGPSILRIQQVVRGDSAAYFCASSPLEGARDEQFFGPGTRLTVL.

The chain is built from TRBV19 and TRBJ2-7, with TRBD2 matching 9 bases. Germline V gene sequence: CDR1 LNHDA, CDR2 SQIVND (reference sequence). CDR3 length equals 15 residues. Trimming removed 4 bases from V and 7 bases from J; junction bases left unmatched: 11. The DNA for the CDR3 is TGTGCCAGTAGTAGGTCTAGCGGGACGTTGGGGGAGCAGTACTTC. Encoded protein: CASSRSSGTLGEQYF. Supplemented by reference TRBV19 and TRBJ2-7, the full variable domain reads DGGITQSPKYLFRKEGQNVTLSCEQNLNHDAMYWYRQDPGQGLRLIYYSQIVNDFQKGDIAEGYSVSREKKESFPLTVTSAQKNPTAFYLCASSRSSGTLGEQYFGPGTRLTVT.

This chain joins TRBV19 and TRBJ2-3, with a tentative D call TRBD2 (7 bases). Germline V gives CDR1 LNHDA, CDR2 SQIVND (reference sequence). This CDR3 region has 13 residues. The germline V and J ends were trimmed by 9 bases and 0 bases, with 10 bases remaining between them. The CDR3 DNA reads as TGTGCCAGCGCGGGGGCTAGCACAGATACGCAGTATTTT. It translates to CASAGASTDTQYF.

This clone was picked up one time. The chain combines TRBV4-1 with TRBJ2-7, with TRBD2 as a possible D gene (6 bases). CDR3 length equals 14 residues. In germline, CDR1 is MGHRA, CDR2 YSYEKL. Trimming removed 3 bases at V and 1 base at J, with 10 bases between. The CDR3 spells CASSHGTGSYEQYF. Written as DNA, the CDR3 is TGCGCCAGCAGCCATGGGACTGGATCCTACGAGCAGTACTTC.

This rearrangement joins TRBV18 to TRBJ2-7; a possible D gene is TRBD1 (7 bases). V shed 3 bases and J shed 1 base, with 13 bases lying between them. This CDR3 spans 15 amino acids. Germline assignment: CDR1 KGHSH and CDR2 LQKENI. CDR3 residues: CASSPRQGGSYEQYF. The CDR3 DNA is TGTGCCAGCTCACCGAGACAGGGAGGTTCCTACGAGCAGTACTTC. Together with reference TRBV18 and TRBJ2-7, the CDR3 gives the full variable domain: NAGVMQNPRHLVRRRGQEARLRCSPMKGHSHVYWYRQLPEEGLKFMVYLQKENIIDESGMPKERFSAEFPKEGPSILRIQQVVRGDSAAYFCASSPRQGGSYEQYFGPGTRLTVT.

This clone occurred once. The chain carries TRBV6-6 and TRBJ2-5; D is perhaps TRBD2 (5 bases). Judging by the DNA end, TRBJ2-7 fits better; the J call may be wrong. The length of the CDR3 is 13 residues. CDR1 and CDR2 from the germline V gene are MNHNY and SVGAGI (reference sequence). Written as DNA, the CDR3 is TGTGCCAGCTATACACCGAGCGGCTACGAGCAGTACTTC. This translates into CASYTPSGYEQYF.

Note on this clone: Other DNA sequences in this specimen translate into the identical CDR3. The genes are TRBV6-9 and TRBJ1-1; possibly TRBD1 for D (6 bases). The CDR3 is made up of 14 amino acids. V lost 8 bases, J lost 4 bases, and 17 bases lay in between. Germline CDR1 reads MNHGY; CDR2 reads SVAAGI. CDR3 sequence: CASGERGGCTEAFF. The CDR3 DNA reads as TGTGCCAGCGGGGAGAGGGGGGGGTGCACTGAAGCTTTCTTT.

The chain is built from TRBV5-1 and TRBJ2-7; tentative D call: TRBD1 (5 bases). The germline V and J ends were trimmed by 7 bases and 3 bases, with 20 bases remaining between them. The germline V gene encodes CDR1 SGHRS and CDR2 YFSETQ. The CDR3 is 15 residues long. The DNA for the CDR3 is TGCGCCAGCTCATCCGTCCAGGGCATCAACTACGAGCAGTACTTC. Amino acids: CASSSVQGINYEQYF.

CDR3 loop: CASSLSSSALAKNIQYF. For the CDR3, the DNA is TGTGCCAGCAGTTTATCGTCCAGCGCCCTAGCCAAAAACATTCAGTACTTC. The rearrangement links TRBV27 to TRBJ2-4; D uncertain. The CDR3 extends over 17 amino acids. The V end lost 0 bases, the J end lost 0 bases, and 12 bases lay between the germline ends. Germline V CDR1 and CDR2: MNHEY, SMNVEV (reference sequence).

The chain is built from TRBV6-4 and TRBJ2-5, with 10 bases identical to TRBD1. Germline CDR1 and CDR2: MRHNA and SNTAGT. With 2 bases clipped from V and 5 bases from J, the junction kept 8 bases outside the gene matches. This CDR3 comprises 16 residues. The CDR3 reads CASSDLGQGVPETQYF. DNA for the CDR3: TGTGCCAGCAGTGACCTAGGACAGGGGGTTCCGGAGACCCAGTACTTC.

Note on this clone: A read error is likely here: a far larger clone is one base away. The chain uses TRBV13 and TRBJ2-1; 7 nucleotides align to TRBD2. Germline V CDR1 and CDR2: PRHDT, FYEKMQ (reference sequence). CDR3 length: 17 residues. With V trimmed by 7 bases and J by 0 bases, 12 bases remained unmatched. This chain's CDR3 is CASTLSGGLSSYNEQFF. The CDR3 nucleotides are TGTGCCAGCACCCTGTCCGGGGGGTTAAGCTCCTACAATGAGCAGTTCTTC.

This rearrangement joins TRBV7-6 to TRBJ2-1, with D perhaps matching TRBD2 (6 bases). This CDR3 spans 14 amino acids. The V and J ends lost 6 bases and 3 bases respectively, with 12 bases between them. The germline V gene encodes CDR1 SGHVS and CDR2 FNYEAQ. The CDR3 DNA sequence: TGTGCCAGCAGTTATAGCGGCAACTACAATGAGCAGTTCTTC. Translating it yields CASSYSGNYNEQFF.

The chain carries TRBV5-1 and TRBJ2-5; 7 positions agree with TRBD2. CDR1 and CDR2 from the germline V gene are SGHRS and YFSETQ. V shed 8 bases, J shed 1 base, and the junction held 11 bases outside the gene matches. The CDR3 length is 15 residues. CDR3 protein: CASRRQAGFQETQYF. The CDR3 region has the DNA TGCGCCAGTCGCCGTCAAGCGGGGTTCCAAGAGACCCAGTACTTC.

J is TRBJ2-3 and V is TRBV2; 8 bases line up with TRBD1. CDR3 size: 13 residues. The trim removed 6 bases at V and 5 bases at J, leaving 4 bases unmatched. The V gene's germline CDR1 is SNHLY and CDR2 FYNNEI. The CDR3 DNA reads TGTGCCAGCAGCTCCGACAGGGGAGATACGCAGTATTTT. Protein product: CASSSDRGDTQYF.

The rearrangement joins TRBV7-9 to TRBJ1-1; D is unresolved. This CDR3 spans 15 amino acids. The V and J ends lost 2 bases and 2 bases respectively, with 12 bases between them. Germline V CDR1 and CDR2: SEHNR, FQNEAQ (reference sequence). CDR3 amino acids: CASSLRGLVNTEAFF. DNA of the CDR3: TGTGCCAGCAGCTTACGAGGGTTGGTAAACACTGAAGCTTTCTTT. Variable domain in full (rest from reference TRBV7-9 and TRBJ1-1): DTGVSQNPRHKITKRGQNVTFRCDPISEHNRLYWYRQTLGQGPEFLTYFQNEAQLEKSRLLSDRFSAERPKGSFSTLEIQRTEQGDSAMYLCASSLRGLVNTEAFFGQGTRLTVV.

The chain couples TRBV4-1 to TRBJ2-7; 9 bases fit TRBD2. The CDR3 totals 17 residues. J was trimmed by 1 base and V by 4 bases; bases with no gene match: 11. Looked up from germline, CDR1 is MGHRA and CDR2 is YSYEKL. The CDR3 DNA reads TGCGCCAGCAGCCCCCTAGGGGAGCTAGCGGGGTCCTACGAGCAGTACTTC. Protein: CASSPLGELAGSYEQYF.

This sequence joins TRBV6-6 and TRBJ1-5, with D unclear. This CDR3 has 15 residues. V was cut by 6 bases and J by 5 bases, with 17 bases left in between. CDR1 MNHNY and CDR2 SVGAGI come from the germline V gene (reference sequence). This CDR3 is CASSQGLYGDQPQHF. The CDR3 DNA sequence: TGTGCCAGCAGCCAAGGACTGTATGGGGATCAGCCCCAGCATTTT.

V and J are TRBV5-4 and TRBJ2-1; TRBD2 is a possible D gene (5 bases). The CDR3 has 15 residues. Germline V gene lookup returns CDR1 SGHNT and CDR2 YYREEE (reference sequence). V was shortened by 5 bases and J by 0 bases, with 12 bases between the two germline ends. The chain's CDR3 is CASRRSGSSYNEQFF. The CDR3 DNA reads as TGTGCCAGCAGGAGGAGCGGTAGCTCCTACAATGAGCAGTTCTTC.

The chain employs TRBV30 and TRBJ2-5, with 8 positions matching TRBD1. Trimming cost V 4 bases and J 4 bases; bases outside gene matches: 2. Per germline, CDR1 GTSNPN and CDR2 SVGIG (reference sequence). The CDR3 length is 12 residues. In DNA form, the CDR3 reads TGTGCCTGGACAGGGGGCTCAGAGACCCAGTACTTC. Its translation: CAWTGGSETQYF.

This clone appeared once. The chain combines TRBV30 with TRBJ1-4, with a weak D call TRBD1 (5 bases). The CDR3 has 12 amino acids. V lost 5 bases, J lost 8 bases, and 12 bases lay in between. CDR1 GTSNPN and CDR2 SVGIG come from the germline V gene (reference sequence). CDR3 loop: CAWLGAEEKLFF. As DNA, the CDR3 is TGTGCCTGGCTTGGGGCGGAGGAAAAACTGTTTTTT.

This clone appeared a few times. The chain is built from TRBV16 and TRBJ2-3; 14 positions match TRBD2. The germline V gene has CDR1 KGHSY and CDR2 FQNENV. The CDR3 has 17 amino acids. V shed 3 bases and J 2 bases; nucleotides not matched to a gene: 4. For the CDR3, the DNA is TGTGCCAGCAGCCACCAGGGACTAGCGGGGGACACAGATACGCAGTATTTT. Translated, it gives CASSHQGLAGDTDTQYF.

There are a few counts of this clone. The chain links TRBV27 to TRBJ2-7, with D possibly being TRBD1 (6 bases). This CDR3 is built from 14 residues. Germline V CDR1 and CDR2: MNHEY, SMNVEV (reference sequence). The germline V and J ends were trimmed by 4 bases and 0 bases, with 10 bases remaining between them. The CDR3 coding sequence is TGTGCCAGCAGTTCCACAGGGATCTCCTACGAGCAGTACTTC. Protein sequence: CASSSTGISYEQYF.

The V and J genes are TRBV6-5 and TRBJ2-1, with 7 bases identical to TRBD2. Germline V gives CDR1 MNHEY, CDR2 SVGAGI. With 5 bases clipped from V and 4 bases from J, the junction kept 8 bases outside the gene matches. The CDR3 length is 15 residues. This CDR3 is CASSKQRDGYNEQFF. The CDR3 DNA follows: TGTGCCAGCAGTAAGCAGCGGGATGGGTACAATGAGCAGTTCTTC.

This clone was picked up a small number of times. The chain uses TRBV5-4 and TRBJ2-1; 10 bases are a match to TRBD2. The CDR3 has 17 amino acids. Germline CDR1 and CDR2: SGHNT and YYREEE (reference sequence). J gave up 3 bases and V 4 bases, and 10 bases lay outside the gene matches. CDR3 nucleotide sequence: TGTGCCAGCAGCCCCTTCGACGGACTAGCGGACTACAATGAGCAGTTCTTC. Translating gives CASSPFDGLADYNEQFF.

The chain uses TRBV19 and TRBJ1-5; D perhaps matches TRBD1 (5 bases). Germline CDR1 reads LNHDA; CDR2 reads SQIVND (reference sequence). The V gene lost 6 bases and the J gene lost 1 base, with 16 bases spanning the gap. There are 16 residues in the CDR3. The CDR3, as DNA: TGTGCCAGTAGGGAAACGGCAAGGGGAAGCAATCAGCCCCAGCATTTT. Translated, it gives CASRETARGSNQPQHF.